This T cell receptor (beta chain) was recorded in a study of Graves' ophthalmopathy and Graves' hyperthyroidism. Beta-chain TCR CDR3 regions were amplified from RNA transcripts. Scientists carried out first-round RT-PCR using HTBI primers and then a second-round multiplex PCR. TCRdb re-called the multiplex PCR reads through MiXCR, storing one row per CDR3 protein. The data contain roughly 700,000 distinct CDR3 sequences, approximately 40% of them seen just once; the ten biggest clones take up approximately 46%. Points on this clonotype: Its matching antigen is unknown.

The CDR3 length is 12 residues. Germline CDR1 MNHEY, CDR2 SVGAGI. J lost 16 bases, V lost 5 bases, and 6 bases had no gene match. Study results and limitations: Most thyroid-expanded clonotypes exceeding 0.001 frequency were also found in blood.

Sequencing used peripheral blood. The receptor was isolated from an adult man with Graves' ophthalmopathy. This chain uses TRBV6-5 with TRBJ2-6, with TRBD1 identical over 9 bases. CDR3 in DNA: TGTGCCAGCAGTCGTCCGGGACAGGGACTGACTTTC. This gives the protein CASSRPGQGLTF.